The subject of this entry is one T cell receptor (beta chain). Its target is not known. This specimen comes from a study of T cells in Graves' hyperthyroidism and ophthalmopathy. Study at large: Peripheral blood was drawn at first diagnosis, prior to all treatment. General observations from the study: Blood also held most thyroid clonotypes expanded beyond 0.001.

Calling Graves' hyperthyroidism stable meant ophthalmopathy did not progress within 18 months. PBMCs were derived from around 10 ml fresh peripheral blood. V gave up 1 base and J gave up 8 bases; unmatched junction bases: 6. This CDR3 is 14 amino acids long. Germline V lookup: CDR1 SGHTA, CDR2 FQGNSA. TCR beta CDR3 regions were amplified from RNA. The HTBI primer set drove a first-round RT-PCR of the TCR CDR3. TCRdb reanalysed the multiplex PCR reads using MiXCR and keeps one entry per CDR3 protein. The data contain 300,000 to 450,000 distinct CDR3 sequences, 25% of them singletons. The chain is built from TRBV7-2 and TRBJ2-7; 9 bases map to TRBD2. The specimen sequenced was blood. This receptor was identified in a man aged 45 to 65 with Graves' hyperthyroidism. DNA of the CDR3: TGTGCCAGCAGCTTAGGAAGCGGGGGGAGGCAGCAGTACTTC. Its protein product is CASSLGSGGRQQYF.